The entry below gives a single TCR beta chain sequence along with its context. Produced via immunoSEQ multiplex PCR; TCRdb's table is partial and in-frame only. In the table there are some 340,000 clones, roughly four fifths of which are singletons. This sample is part of a study of blood T cell repertoires in COVID-19. For the study at large: Material from acute and convalescent COVID-19 was sourced from the United States, Italy and Spain.

Between the trimmed V and J ends, which lost 0 bases and 2 bases, there was a span of 22 bases. From germline, CDR1 is LNHNV and CDR2 YYDKDF (reference sequence). The CDR3 contains 19 residues. The rearrangement joins TRBV15 to TRBJ1-1; tentative D call: TRBD1 (5 bases). The sample consisted of PBMCs or T cells enriched from blood (not recorded which). The origin of this receptor is a woman in her forties or fifties who had recovered from COVID-19. CDR3 residues: CATSRERGLRTGGNTEAFF. In DNA, the CDR3 is TGTGCCACCAGCAGAGAGAGGGGTCTCCGGACGGGGGGAAACACTGAAGCTTTCTTT.